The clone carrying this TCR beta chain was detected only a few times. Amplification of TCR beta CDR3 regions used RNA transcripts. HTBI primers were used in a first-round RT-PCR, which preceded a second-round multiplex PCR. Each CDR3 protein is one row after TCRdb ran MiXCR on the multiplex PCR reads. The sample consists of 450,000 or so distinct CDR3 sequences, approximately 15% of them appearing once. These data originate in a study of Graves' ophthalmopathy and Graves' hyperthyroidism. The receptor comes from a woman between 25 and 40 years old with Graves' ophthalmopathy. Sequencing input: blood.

The CDR3 DNA sequence: TGTGCCAGCAGCCAAGATCAGGGCAGGGGCCCAACCTATCAGCCCCAGCATTTT. Translation gives CASSQDQGRGPTYQPQHF. This chain joins TRBV4-2 and TRBJ1-5; TRBD1 is a possible D gene (6 bases). The CDR3 spans 18 residues. Germline V gives CDR1 LGHNA, CDR2 YNFKEQ. Between the trimmed V and J ends, which lost 0 bases and 5 bases, there was a span of 20 bases.